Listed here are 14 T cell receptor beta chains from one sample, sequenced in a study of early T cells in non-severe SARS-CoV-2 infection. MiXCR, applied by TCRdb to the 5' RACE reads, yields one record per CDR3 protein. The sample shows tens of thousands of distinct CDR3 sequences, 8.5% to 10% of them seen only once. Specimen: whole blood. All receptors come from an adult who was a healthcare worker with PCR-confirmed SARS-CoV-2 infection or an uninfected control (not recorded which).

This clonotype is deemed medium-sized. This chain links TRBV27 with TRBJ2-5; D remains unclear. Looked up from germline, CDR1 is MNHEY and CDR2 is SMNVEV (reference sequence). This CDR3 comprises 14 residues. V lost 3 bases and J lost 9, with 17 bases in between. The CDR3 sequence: CASSLAPRSTAQYF. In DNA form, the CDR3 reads TGTGCCAGCAGTTTGGCACCTAGATCTACGGCCCAGTACTTC.

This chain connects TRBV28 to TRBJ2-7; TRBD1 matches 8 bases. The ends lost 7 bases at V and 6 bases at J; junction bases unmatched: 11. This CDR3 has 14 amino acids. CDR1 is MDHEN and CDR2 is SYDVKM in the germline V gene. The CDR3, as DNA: TGTGCCAGCAAATCGACAGGGGCTGTCGGCGAGCAGTACTTC. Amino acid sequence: CASKSTGAVGEQYF.

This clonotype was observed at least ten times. CDR3 in DNA: TGTGCCAGCAGCCAGAGTGTTTCCGGACTGACCTACGAGCAGTACTTC. Translation: CASSQSVSGLTYEQYF. The V and J genes are TRBV4-2 and TRBJ2-7; tentative D call: TRBD2 (5 bases). Trimming removed 3 bases at V and 2 bases at J, with 17 bases between. CDR1 LGHNA and CDR2 YNFKEQ come from the germline V gene. The CDR3 totals 16 residues.

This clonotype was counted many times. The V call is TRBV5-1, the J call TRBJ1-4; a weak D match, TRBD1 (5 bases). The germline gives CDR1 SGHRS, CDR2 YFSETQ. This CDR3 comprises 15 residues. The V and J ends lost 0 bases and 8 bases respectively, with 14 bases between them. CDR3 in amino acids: CASSLGDREGEKLFF. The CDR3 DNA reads TGCGCCAGCAGCTTGGGGGACCGCGAGGGGGAAAAACTGTTTTTT.

The CDR3 coding sequence is TGTGCCAGCAGTCTCCCCTCACAGGAGCAGTACTTC. It translates to CASSLPSQEQYF. The chain has TRBV28 and TRBJ2-7; unclear D gene. The CDR3 runs to 12 residues. The V and J ends lost 5 bases and 7 bases respectively, with 12 bases between them. Per the germline V gene, CDR1 is MDHEN and CDR2 is SYDVKM. Together with reference TRBV28 and TRBJ2-7, the CDR3 gives the full variable domain: DVKVTQSSRYLVKRTGEKVFLECVQDMDHENMFWYRQDPGLGLRLIYFSYDVKMKEKGDIPEGYSVSREKKERFSLILESASTNQTSMYLCASSLPSQEQYFGPGTRLTVT.

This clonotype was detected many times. CDR3 bases: TGTGCCAGCAGCTTCAGGGCTCAACAGCCCCAGCATTTT. It codes for CASSFRAQQPQHF. V is TRBV5-5 and J is TRBJ1-5; TRBD1 is a possible D gene (5 bases). The CDR3 contains 13 residues. V was trimmed by 2 bases and J by 7 bases, leaving 10 bases between them. Germline values: CDR1 SGHKS, CDR2 YYEKEE (reference sequence).

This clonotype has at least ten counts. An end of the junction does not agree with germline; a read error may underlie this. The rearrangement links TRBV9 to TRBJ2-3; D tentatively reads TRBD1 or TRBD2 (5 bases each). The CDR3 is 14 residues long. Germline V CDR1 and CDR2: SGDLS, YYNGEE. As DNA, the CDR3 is TGTGCCAGCTGCGTTGAGGGGAACACAGATACGCAGTATTTT. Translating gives CASCVEGNTDTQYF.

The CDR3 spells CASSSLAGPTGELFF. The CDR3, as DNA: TGTGCCAGCAGCTCCCTAGCGGGCCCCACCGGGGAGCTGTTTTTT. This sequence joins TRBV7-2 and TRBJ2-2; the match to TRBD2 covers 8 bases. V was pared by 4 bases and J by 4 bases, with 5 bases of the junction left unmatched. Germline CDR1 and CDR2: SGHTA and FQGNSA. There are 15 residues in the CDR3.

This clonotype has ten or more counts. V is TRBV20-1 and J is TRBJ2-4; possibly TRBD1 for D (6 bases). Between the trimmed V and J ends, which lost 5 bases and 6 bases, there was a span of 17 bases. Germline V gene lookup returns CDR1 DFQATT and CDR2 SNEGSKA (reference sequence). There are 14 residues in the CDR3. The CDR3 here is CSAESGVGGNIQYF. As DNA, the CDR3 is TGCAGTGCTGAATCAGGGGTTGGTGGAAACATTCAGTACTTC.

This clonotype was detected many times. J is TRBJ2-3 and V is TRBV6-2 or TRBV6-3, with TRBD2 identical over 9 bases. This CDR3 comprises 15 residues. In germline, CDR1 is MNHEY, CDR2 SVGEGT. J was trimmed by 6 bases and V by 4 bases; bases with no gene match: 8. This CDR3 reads CASSSTSGARDTQYF. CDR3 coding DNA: TGTGCCAGCAGTTCGACTAGCGGAGCACGGGATACGCAGTATTTT.

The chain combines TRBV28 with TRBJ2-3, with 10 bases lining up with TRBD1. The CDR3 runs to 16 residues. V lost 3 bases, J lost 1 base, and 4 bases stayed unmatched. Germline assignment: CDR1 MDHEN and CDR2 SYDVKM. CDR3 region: CASSFQTGGGTDTQYF. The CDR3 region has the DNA TGTGCCAGCAGTTTCCAGACAGGGGGCGGCACAGATACGCAGTATTTT. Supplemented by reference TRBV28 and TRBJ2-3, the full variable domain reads DVKVTQSSRYLVKRTGEKVFLECVQDMDHENMFWYRQDPGLGLRLIYFSYDVKMKEKGDIPEGYSVSREKKERFSLILESASTNQTSMYLCASSFQTGGGTDTQYFGPGTRLTVL.

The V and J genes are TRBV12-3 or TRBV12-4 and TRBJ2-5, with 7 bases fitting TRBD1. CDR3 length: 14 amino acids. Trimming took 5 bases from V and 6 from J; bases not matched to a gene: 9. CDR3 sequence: CASSPDRAMKTQYF. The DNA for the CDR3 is TGTGCCAGCAGTCCCGACAGGGCGATGAAGACCCAGTACTTC.

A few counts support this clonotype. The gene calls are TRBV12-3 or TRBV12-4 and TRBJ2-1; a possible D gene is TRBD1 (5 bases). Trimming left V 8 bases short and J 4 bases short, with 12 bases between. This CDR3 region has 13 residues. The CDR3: CASGMTAYNEQFF. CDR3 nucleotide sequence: TGTGCCAGCGGCATGACAGCTTACAATGAGCAGTTCTTC.

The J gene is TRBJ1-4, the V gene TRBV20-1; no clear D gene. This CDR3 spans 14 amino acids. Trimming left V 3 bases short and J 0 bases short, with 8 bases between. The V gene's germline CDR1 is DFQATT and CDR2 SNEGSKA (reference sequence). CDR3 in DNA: TGCAGTGCTAGTGACGGACCAACTAATGAAAAACTGTTTTTT. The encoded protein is CSASDGPTNEKLFF.